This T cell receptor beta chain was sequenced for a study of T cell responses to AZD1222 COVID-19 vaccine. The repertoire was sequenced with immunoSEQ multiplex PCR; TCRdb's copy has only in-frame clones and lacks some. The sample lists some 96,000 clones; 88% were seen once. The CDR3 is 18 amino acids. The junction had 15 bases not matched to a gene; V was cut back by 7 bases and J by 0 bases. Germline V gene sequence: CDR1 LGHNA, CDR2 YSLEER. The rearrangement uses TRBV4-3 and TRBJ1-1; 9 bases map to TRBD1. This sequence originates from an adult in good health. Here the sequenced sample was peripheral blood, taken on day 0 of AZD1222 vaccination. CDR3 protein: CASTSGATGGAVNTEAFF. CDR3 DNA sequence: TGCGCCAGCACTTCTGGGGCCACAGGGGGCGCGGTGAACACTGAAGCTTTCTTT.